This T cell receptor beta chain was sequenced in a study of long-term antiretroviral therapy in people with HIV. General study results and limits: Subsequent to ART, diversity was augmented yet persisted below that of transplant donor controls. Control repertoires displayed wider CDR3 length ranges than the HIV repertoires.

This clone was seen only once. The antigen remains unidentified. Per donor, at least one pre-ART and at least two post-ART PBMC samples were obtained. The ends were cut back, 5 bases at V and 2 bases at J, with 21 bases in the middle. Germline CDR1 and CDR2: SGHTA and FQGNSA. The CDR3 consists of 17 residues. Sequencing relied on immunoSEQ assay v3.0, run at survey level. Clones were sequenced by immunoSEQ multiplex PCR, and TCRdb holds only the in-frame ones, with some missing. Altogether tens of thousands of clones are present, 86% being singletons, with the ten largest covering under 5%. This TCR derives from a middle-aged man with HIV. The chain recombines TRBV7-2 with TRBJ2-5; D is undetermined. Source: unsorted PBMCs, taken 2.7 years after starting antiretroviral therapy. CDR3 DNA sequence: TGTGCCAGCAGCCAATCTCCCGGGTTCTGGGCACAAGAGACCCAGTACTTC. The encoded protein is CASSQSPGFWAQETQYF.